One and the same sample provided the 5 T cell receptor beta chains below, sequenced in a study of CD8 T cells in ankylosing spondylitis. Their antigen targets remain unknown. One entry per CDR3 protein results from TCRdb running MiXCR on the 5' RACE reads. The sample holds around 540,000 distinct CDR3 sequences; roughly 13% are singletons and the top ten take approximately 6.2%. General study findings and limits: What appeared characteristic of ankylosing spondylitis blood was a TCR beta motif of under 10 highly homologous variants.

Source material: blood, either unsorted or a sorted T cell fraction (not recorded which). All receptors derive from a male donor with ankylosing spondylitis.

In its sample, this clonotype was seen a few times. This chain uses TRBV3-1 with TRBJ2-7; no definite D call. The CDR3 covers 14 residues. Germline V CDR1 and CDR2: LGHDT, YNNKEL (reference sequence). Deletions cut 3 bases from V and 4 bases from J, with 13 bases between. Here the CDR3 DNA reads TGTGCCAGCAGCCAGACGGACGGAAATTACGAGCAGTACGTC. It translates to CASSQTDGNYEQYV.

The chain has TRBV6-1 and TRBJ2-5; D ambiguous. There are 11 residues in the CDR3. The ends were cut back, 1 base at V and 6 bases at J, with 3 bases in the middle. CDR1 is MNHNS, CDR2 SASEGT, per germline. The CDR3 sequence: CASSEGQTQYF. CDR3 nucleotide sequence: TGTGCCAGCAGTGAAGGGCAGACCCAGTACTTC.

This clonotype was seen more than once but under ten times. The CDR3 spells CASSEGPRPYNEQFF. CDR3 coding DNA: TGTGCCAGCAGTGAAGGGCCCCGACCCTACAATGAGCAGTTCTTC. The chain carries TRBV6-1 and TRBJ2-1, with D uncertain. The CDR3 sequence is 15 residues long. Germline CDR1 is MNHNS and CDR2 is SASEGT. Trimming took off 1 base at V and 2 bases at J, with 9 bases between the two ends.

This clonotype was picked up a small number of times. V is TRBV5-1 and J is TRBJ2-3; 9 nucleotides line up with TRBD2. The CDR3 sequence is 15 residues long. Trimming cost V 7 bases and J 1 base; bases outside gene matches: 7. The V gene's germline CDR1 is SGHRS and CDR2 YFSETQ. CDR3 in amino acids: CASAPLAGRTDTQYF. CDR3 coding DNA: TGCGCCAGCGCCCCCCTAGCGGGGCGCACAGATACGCAGTATTTT.

The rearrangement uses TRBV24-1 and TRBJ2-7, with a tentative D call TRBD2 (5 bases). V was cut by 1 base and J by 0 bases, with 15 bases left in between. The germline CDR1 and CDR2 sequences are KGHDR and SFDVKD. The CDR3 sequence is 17 residues long. This chain's CDR3 is CATSDFPGLVSSYEQYF. DNA of the CDR3: TGTGCCACCAGTGATTTTCCCGGACTGGTGAGCTCCTACGAGCAGTACTTC.